This T cell receptor beta chain was recorded in a study of Graves' ophthalmopathy and Graves' hyperthyroidism. Study information: If no ophthalmopathy appeared within 18 months of follow-up, hyperthyroidism was termed stable.

Broader study findings: Most expanded clonotypes from thyroid (those above 0.001 frequency) were also found in blood.

This clonotype was recorded a few times. Antigen unknown. Between the trimmed V and J ends, which lost 3 bases and 6 bases, there was a span of 9 bases. This CDR3 has 12 residues. Germline CDR1 reads SEHNR; CDR2 reads FQNEAQ (reference sequence). RNA transcripts served as template for amplifying TCR beta CDR3 sequences. HTBI primers served in a first-round RT-PCR, which a second-round multiplex PCR followed. TCRdb processed the multiplex PCR reads anew with MiXCR; each CDR3 protein has one entry. The profile shows 500,000 to 700,000 distinct CDR3 sequences, roughly 40% of them singletons. The TCR comes from an adult man with Graves' hyperthyroidism. The chain employs TRBV7-9 and TRBJ2-7, with D unclear. The specimen sequenced was peripheral blood or thyroid tissue (not recorded which). This chain's CDR3 is CASSFGVREQYF. The CDR3 nucleotides are TGTGCCAGCAGCTTTGGTGTACGCGAGCAGTACTTC.